Given below is one T cell receptor beta chain in context. This sample is drawn from a study of cytomegalovirus exposure and HLA in healthy donors. Vbeta (60) and Jbeta (13) primers were used in the PCR. Libraries were prepared by immunoSEQ multiplex PCR; TCRdb keeps only in-frame clonotypes and omits some of them. The data contain fewer than 200,000 clones, approximately 77% of them singletons. Germline V gene lookup returns CDR1 SGHNT and CDR2 YYREEE (reference sequence). The V and J ends lost 3 bases and 2 bases, in that order; junction bases with no gene match: 4. The CDR3 contains 14 residues. The sequencing sample was made of PBMCs. This sequence was found in a male donor in good health and CMV-seronegative. This chain uses TRBV5-4 with TRBJ2-5, with 7 nucleotides matching TRBD2. CDR3 DNA: TGTGCCAGCAGCTCCCGGGACTATCAAGAGACCCAGTACTTC. This encodes CASSSRDYQETQYF. The variable domain in full, with the rest retrieved from reference TRBV5-4 and TRBJ2-5, is ETGVTQSPTHLIKTRGQQVTLRCSSQSGHNTVSWYQQALGQGPQFIFQYYREEENGRGNFPPRFSGLQFPNYSSELNVNALELDDSALYLCASSSRDYQETQYFGPGTRLLVL.